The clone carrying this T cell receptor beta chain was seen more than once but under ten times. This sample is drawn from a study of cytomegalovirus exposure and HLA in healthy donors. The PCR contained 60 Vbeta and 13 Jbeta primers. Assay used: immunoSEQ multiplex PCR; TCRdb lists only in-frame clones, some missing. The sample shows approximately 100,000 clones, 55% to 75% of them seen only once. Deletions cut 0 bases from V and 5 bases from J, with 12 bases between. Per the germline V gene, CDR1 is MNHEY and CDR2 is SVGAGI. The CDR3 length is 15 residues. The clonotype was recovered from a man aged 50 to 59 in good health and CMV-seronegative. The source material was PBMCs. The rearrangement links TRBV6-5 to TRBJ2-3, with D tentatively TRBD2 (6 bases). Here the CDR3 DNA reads TGTGCCAGCAGTTACTCGCGGGGCTTGGGAGATACGCAGTATTTT. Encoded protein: CASSYSRGLGDTQYF.